The 24 T cell receptor beta chains below come from one sample, sequenced in a study of cytomegalovirus exposure and HLA in healthy donors. This PCR relied on a set of 60 Vbeta primers and 13 Jbeta primers. Method: immunoSEQ multiplex PCR; TCRdb's copy keeps in-frame clones and lacks some. In the table there are roughly 160,000 clones, 70% to 80% of which are singletons. Source material: PBMCs. These receptors all stem from a man younger than 35 in good health and CMV-seropositive.

This chain joins TRBV11-2 and TRBJ2-7, with 11 nucleotides matching TRBD2. V gave up 0 bases and J gave up 3 bases; unmatched junction bases: 1. Germline V gene sequence: CDR1 SGHAT, CDR2 FQNNGV. The CDR3 is made up of 15 amino acids. The CDR3 is CASSLETSGSYEQYF. The CDR3 bases are TGTGCCAGCAGCTTAGAAACTAGCGGGAGCTACGAGCAGTACTTC.

V usage is TRBV6-5 and J usage is TRBJ2-5; maybe TRBD1 (5 bases). The CDR3 sequence is 14 residues long. The germline V gene encodes CDR1 MNHEY and CDR2 SVGAGI. Trimming shortened V by 1 base and J by 1 base, and 7 bases separated the two germline ends. The CDR3 loop is CASSYYDSQETQYF. CDR3 bases: TGTGCCAGCAGTTACTACGACAGCCAAGAGACCCAGTACTTC.

The chain recombines TRBV9 with TRBJ1-2, with D maybe TRBD1 (5 bases). Germline V lookup: CDR1 SGDLS, CDR2 YYNGEE. This CDR3 is 17 amino acids long. Deletions cut 0 bases from V and 6 bases from J, with 21 bases between. The CDR3 spells CASSVGQEGDGRDGYTF. The CDR3 DNA follows: TGTGCCAGCAGCGTAGGTCAAGAAGGGGACGGGAGGGATGGCTACACCTTC. The variable domain in full, completed from reference TRBV9 and TRBJ1-2, reads DSGVTQTPKHLITATGQRVTLRCSPRSGDLSVYWYQQSLDQGLQFLIQYYNGEERAKGNILERFSAQQFPDLHSELNLSSLELGDSALYFCASSVGQEGDGRDGYTFGSGTRLTVV.

The chain couples TRBV4-3 to TRBJ2-5; 12 nucleotides align to TRBD2. This CDR3 comprises 15 residues. Losses at the gene ends were 5 bases for V and 1 base for J; bases not matched to a gene: 2. Germline-derived CDR1 and CDR2 are LGHNA and YSLEER. The CDR3 reads CASSTSGGLQETQYF. The CDR3 bases are TGCGCCAGCAGCACTAGCGGGGGGCTCCAAGAGACCCAGTACTTC.

This chain connects TRBV4-3 to TRBJ2-3; the match to TRBD2 covers 9 bases. The CDR3 contains 16 residues. Trimming cost V 0 bases and J 7 bases; bases outside gene matches: 8. Germline loops: CDR1 LGHNA, CDR2 YSLEER. CDR3 bases: TGCGCCAGCAGCCAAGAGGGCGCTAGCGGGGCTAATACGCAGTATTTT. Residues: CASSQEGASGANTQYF.

The chain combines TRBV19 with TRBJ2-5, with D hard to call. The ends were cut back, 4 bases at V and 4 bases at J, with 19 bases in the middle. The CDR3 sequence is 16 residues long. Germline assignment: CDR1 LNHDA and CDR2 SQIVND (reference sequence). As DNA, the CDR3 is TGTGCCAGTAGTACTTCTCGACTCAACCCCCCAGAGACCCAGTACTTC. It codes for CASSTSRLNPPETQYF.

The genes are TRBV5-1 and TRBJ2-5, with a weak D call TRBD2 (6 bases). The CDR3 is made up of 15 amino acids. Germline V gene lookup returns CDR1 SGHRS and CDR2 YFSETQ. V was clipped by 4 bases and J by 2 bases, with 15 bases between them. CDR3 residues: CASSLRGGLQETQYF. As DNA, the CDR3 is TGCGCCAGCAGCCTGCGAGGAGGGTTACAAGAGACCCAGTACTTC.

V usage is TRBV27 and J usage is TRBJ2-1; 9 bases map to TRBD2. After removal of 3 bases from V and 4 bases from J, the junction contained 4 bases not matched to a gene. CDR1 and CDR2 (germline): MNHEY, SMNVEV (reference sequence). This CDR3 is built from 15 residues. CDR3 amino acids: CASSFPGLAYNEQFF. CDR3 coding DNA: TGTGCCAGCAGTTTCCCGGGACTAGCATACAATGAGCAGTTCTTC.

This chain links TRBV7-9 with TRBJ1-2; 7 bases align to TRBD1. Germline assignment: CDR1 SEHNR and CDR2 FQNEAQ (reference sequence). Losses at the gene ends were 4 bases for V and 10 bases for J; bases not matched to a gene: 6. The CDR3 runs 12 residues. The CDR3 loop is CASSWTGLDYTF. CDR3 DNA sequence: TGTGCCAGCAGCTGGACAGGTCTAGACTACACCTTC.

This chain joins TRBV21-1 and TRBJ2-7; TRBD2, the table's D call, lacks a check against the DNA. TRBV21-1 has pseudogene status. The CDR3 is 17 amino acids. The CDR3 DNA reads as TGTGCCAGCAGCAATGGTCAGCGGGTCCCAAGCTCCTACGAGCAGTACTTC. It is translated as CASSNGQRVPSSYEQYF.

The chain has TRBV19 and TRBJ2-3; the D gene is possibly TRBD1 (6 bases). Germline V gene lookup returns CDR1 LNHDA and CDR2 SQIVND (reference sequence). This CDR3 spans 17 amino acids. The V end lost 1 base, the J end lost 4 bases, and 18 bases lay between the germline ends. CDR3 DNA sequence: TGTGCCAGTAGTATAGGCCCAGGGGAAGTGTGGGCAGATACGCAGTATTTT. Protein sequence: CASSIGPGEVWADTQYF.

DNA for the CDR3: TGTGCCAGCAGCCGGGACTCCGGCGATACGCAGTATTTT. It specifies CASSRDSGDTQYF. V and J are TRBV7-2 and TRBJ2-3, with D tentatively TRBD2 (6 bases). The CDR3 length is 13 residues. V lost 5 bases and J 6 bases, leaving 12 bases between the germline ends. Per the germline V gene, CDR1 is SGHTA and CDR2 is FQGNSA.

The chain has TRBV6-5 and TRBJ2-7, with D tentatively TRBD1 (8 bases). Trimming cost V 6 bases and J 3 bases, with 12 bases left between them. CDR1 is MNHEY and CDR2 is SVGAGI in the germline V gene. The CDR3 length is 13 residues. CDR3 region: CASRQGGDYEQYF. The CDR3 DNA follows: TGTGCCAGCAGACAGGGGGGGGACTACGAGCAGTACTTC.

The sample holds one count of this clone. The chain joins TRBV30 to TRBJ1-2; D possibly corresponds to TRBD1 (5 bases). The V gene's germline CDR1 is GTSNPN and CDR2 SVGIG (reference sequence). Trimming pared 3 bases from V and 6 bases from J, leaving 8 bases between. The CDR3 consists of 11 residues. This CDR3 reads CAWSPGNGYTF. The CDR3 DNA is TGTGCCTGGAGCCCAGGGAATGGCTACACCTTC.

This rearrangement joins TRBV5-6 to TRBJ1-6; TRBD1 is a possible D gene (6 bases). Trimming removed 1 base at V and 11 bases at J, with 16 bases between. The CDR3 spans 15 residues. Germline CDR1 and CDR2: SGHDT and YYEEEE. Here the CDR3 DNA reads TGTGCCAGCAGCTTGATTGCCCGGACAGAAACACCCCTCCACTTT. Translated, it gives CASSLIARTETPLHF.

J is TRBJ2-5 and V is TRBV18, with 9 bases that match TRBD1. The germline V gene encodes CDR1 KGHSH and CDR2 LQKENI. The CDR3 totals 16 residues. Trimming at V came to 3 bases and at J to 5 bases, leaving 10 bases not matched to a gene. The CDR3 spells CASSPLQIQGAETQYF. The CDR3 nucleotides are TGTGCCAGCTCACCGCTCCAAATACAGGGGGCCGAGACCCAGTACTTC.

The chain employs TRBV6-4 and TRBJ1-2; D not resolved. The CDR3 contains 15 residues. Trimming took off 3 bases at V and 0 bases at J, with 11 bases between the two ends. The V gene's germline CDR1 is MRHNA and CDR2 SNTAGT. CDR3: CASSESPGSNYGYTF. In DNA form, the CDR3 reads TGTGCCAGCAGTGAATCACCGGGTTCTAACTATGGCTACACCTTC.

This chain uses TRBV7-2 with TRBJ1-1; no clear D. The CDR3 runs to 15 residues. Germline-derived CDR1 and CDR2 are SGHTA and FQGNSA. V gave up 4 bases and J gave up 0 bases, with 12 bases separating them. The CDR3, as DNA: TGTGCCAGCAGCTCCGTCGCCGGGGTGAACACTGAAGCTTTCTTT. It translates to CASSSVAGVNTEAFF.

This clone was observed once. The rearrangement uses TRBV6-5 and TRBJ1-5; 7 bases align to TRBD1. The V gene end was trimmed by 6 bases and the J gene end by 0 bases; junction bases not matched to a gene: 5. Germline-derived CDR1 and CDR2 are MNHEY and SVGAGI. CDR3 length equals 15 residues. CDR3 coding DNA: TGTGCCAGCAGGTTGGGACAGAGTAGCAATCAGCCCCAGCATTTT. Protein product: CASRLGQSSNQPQHF.

V is TRBV5-6 and J is TRBJ1-3, with 9 bases identical to TRBD1. Germline lookup yields CDR1 SGHDT and CDR2 YYEEEE. The CDR3 consists of 15 residues. V gave up 4 bases and J gave up 5 bases; unmatched junction bases: 7. CDR3 nucleotides: TGTGCCAGCAGCCTCTTTGGACAGGGGCGAAACACCATATATTTT. Amino acid sequence: CASSLFGQGRNTIYF.

This clone was observed a few times. The CDR3 region is CASSYRDRVDSGANVLTF. The CDR3 bases are TGTGCCAGCAGCTACCGGGACAGGGTGGACTCTGGGGCCAACGTCCTGACTTTC. The chain is built from TRBV7-8 and TRBJ2-6; 9 bases are shared with TRBD1. Trimming at V came to 4 bases and at J to 0 bases, leaving 7 bases not matched to a gene. The CDR3 spans 18 residues. Germline CDR1 is SGHVS and CDR2 is FQNEAQ.

This chain uses TRBV5-6 with TRBJ2-7; tentative D call: TRBD2 (6 bases). CDR1 is SGHDT, CDR2 YYEEEE, per germline. Trimming cost V 3 bases and J 0 bases, with 13 bases left between them. The CDR3 length is 15 residues. The CDR3, as DNA: TGTGCCAGCAGCTCTGGCCTGACTAGCTCCTACGAGCAGTACTTC. Its translation: CASSSGLTSSYEQYF. Together with reference TRBV5-6 and TRBJ2-7, the CDR3 gives the full variable domain: DAGVTQSPTHLIKTRGQQVTLRCSPKSGHDTVSWYQQALGQGPQFIFQYYEEEERQRGNFPDRFSGHQFPNYSSELNVNALLLGDSALYLCASSSGLTSSYEQYFGPGTRLTVT.

V and J are TRBV10-3 and TRBJ2-3, with 12 nucleotides matching TRBD1. Trimming took 6 bases from V and 1 from J; bases not matched to a gene: 8. The CDR3 sequence is 17 residues long. CDR1 is ENHRY, CDR2 SYGVKD, per germline. The CDR3 spells CAIRGDRGRVGTDTQYF. The DNA for the CDR3 is TGTGCCATCAGGGGGGACAGGGGGCGAGTTGGCACAGATACGCAGTATTTT.

The CDR3 loop is CASTSLDSGQPQHF. The DNA for the CDR3 is TGTGCCAGCACGAGCCTTGATAGCGGGCAGCCCCAGCATTTT. The rearrangement links TRBV27 to TRBJ1-5; D not resolved. V was trimmed by 7 bases and J by 7 bases, leaving 17 bases between them. The CDR3 runs to 14 residues. The germline V gene has CDR1 MNHEY and CDR2 SMNVEV (reference sequence).